The present TCR beta chain was sequenced within a study of T cell changes during pregnancy in multiple sclerosis. Using immunoSEQ multiplex PCR, the repertoire was profiled, and TCRdb retains in-frame clones only, with some absent. The table has around 64,000 clones, roughly 91% seen once. CDR1 is ENHRY and CDR2 is SYGVKD in the germline V gene. The CDR3 extends over 15 amino acids. Trimming removed 10 bases at V and 2 bases at J, with 18 bases between. This TCR was recovered from a female donor with multiple sclerosis, enrolled in a pregnancy study. The input for sequencing was CD4+ T cells from peripheral blood mononuclear cells, taken after pregnancy. The V and J genes are TRBV10-3 and TRBJ1-3, with D maybe TRBD1 (6 bases). In DNA form, the CDR3 reads TGTGCCACCTCATCAGGGGACCTAGCTGGAAACACCATATATTTT. It codes for CATSSGDLAGNTIYF.